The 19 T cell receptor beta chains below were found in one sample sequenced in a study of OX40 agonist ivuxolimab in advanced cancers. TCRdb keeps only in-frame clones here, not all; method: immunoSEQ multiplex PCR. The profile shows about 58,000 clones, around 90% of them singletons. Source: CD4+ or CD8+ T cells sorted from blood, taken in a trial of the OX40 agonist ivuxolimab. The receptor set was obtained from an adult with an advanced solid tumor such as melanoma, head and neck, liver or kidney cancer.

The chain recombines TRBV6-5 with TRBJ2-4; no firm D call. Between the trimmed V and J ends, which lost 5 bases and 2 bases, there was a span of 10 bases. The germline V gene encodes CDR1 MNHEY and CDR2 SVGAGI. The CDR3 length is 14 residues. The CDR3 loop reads CASSPLDPKNIQYF. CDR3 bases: TGTGCCAGCAGTCCCCTGGACCCCAAAAACATTCAGTACTTC.

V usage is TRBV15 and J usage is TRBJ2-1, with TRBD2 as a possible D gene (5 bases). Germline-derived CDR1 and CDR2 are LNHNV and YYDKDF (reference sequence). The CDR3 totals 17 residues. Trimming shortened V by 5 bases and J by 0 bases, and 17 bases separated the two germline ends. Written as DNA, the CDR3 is TGTGCCACCAGCGATAATTTGAGGACTGACTCCTACAATGAGCAGTTCTTC. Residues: CATSDNLRTDSYNEQFF.

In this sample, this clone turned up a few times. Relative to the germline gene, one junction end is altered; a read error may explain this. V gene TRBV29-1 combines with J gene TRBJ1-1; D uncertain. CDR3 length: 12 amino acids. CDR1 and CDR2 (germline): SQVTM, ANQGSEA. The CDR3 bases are TGCAGCGTTAAAGAGAGTTCCACTGAAGCTTTCTTT. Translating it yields CSVKESSTEAFF. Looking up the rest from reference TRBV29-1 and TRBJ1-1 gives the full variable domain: SAVISQKPSRDICQRGTSLTIQCQVDSQVTMMFWYRQQPGQSLTLIATANQGSEATYESGFVIDKFPISRPNLTFSTLTVSNMSPEDSSIYLCSVKESSTEAFFGQGTRLTVV.

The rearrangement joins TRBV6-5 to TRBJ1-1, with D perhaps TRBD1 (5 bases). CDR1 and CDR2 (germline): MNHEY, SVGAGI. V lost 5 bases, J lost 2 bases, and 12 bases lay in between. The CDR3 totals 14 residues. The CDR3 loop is CASSIQESNTEAFF. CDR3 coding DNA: TGTGCCAGCAGTATACAGGAATCAAACACTGAAGCTTTCTTT.

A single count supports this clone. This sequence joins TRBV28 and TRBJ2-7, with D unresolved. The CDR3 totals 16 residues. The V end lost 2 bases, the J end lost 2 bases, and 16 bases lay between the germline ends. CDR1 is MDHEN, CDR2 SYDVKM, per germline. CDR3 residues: CASSLNTGPTTYEQYF. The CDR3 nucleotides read TGTGCCAGCAGTTTAAATACCGGACCTACTACCTACGAGCAGTACTTC.

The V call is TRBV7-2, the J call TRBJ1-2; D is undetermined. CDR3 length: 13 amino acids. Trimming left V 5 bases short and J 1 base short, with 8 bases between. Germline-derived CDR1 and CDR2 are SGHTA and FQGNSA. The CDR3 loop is CASSPQNNYGYTF. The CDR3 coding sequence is TGTGCCAGCAGCCCCCAGAATAACTATGGCTACACCTTC. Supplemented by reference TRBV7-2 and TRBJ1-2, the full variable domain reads GAGVSQSPSNKVTEKGKDVELRCDPISGHTALYWYRQSLGQGLEFLIYFQGNSAPDKSGLPSDRFSAERTGGSVSTLTIQRTQQEDSAVYLCASSPQNNYGYTFGSGTRLTVV.

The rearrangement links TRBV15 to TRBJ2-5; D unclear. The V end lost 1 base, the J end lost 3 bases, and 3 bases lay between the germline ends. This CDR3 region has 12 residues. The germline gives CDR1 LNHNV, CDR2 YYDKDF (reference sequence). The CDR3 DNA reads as TGTGCCACCAGCAGAGGGAAAGAGACCCAGTACTTC. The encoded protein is CATSRGKETQYF.

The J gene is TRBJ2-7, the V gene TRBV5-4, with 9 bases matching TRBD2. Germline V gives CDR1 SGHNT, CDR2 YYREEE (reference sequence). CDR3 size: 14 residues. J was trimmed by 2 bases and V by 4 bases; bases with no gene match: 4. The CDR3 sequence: CASSLTSGAYEQYF. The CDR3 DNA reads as TGTGCCAGCAGCCTGACTAGCGGAGCCTACGAGCAGTACTTC. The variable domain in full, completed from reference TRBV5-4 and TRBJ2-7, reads ETGVTQSPTHLIKTRGQQVTLRCSSQSGHNTVSWYQQALGQGPQFIFQYYREEENGRGNFPPRFSGLQFPNYSSELNVNALELDDSALYLCASSLTSGAYEQYFGPGTRLTVT.

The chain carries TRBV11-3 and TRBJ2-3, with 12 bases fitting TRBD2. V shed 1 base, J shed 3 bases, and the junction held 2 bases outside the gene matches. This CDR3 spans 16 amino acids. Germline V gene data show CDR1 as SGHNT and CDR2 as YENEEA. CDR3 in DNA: TGTGCCAGCAGCTTAGGACTAGCGGGAGCGACAGATACGCAGTATTTT. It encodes CASSLGLAGATDTQYF. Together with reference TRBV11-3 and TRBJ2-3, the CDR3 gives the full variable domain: EAGVVQSPRYKIIEKKQPVAFWCNPISGHNTLYWYLQNLGQGPELLIRYENEEAVDDSQLPKDRFSAERLKGVDSTLKIQPAELGDSAVYLCASSLGLAGATDTQYFGPGTRLTVL.

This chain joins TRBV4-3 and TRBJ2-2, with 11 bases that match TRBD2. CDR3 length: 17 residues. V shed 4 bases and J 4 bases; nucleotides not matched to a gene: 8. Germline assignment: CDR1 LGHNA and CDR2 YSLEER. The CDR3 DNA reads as TGCGCCAGCAGCCCCCTACTAGCGGGAGTGGGCACCGGGGAGCTGTTTTTT. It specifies CASSPLLAGVGTGELFF.

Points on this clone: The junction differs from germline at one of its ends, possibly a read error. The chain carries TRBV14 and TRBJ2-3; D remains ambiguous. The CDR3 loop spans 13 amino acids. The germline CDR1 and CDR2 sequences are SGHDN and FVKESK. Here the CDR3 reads CASSQAPTDTQYF. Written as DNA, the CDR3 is TGTGCCAGCAGTCAAGCTCCTACAGATACGCAGTATTTT.

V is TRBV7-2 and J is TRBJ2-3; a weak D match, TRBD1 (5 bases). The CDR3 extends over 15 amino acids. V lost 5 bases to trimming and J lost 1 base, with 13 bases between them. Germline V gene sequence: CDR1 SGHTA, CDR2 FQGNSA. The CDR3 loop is CASSIDRVGTDTQYF. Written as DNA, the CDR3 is TGTGCCAGCAGCATTGACAGAGTCGGCACAGATACGCAGTATTTT.

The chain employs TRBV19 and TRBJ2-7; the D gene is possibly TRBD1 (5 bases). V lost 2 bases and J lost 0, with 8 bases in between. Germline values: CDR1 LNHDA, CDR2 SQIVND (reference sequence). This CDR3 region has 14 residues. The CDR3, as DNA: TGTGCCAGTAGTATAAGGGGCATCTCCTACGAGCAGTACTTC. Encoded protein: CASSIRGISYEQYF.

The CDR3 loop is CASSQDSTGATNEKLFF. The CDR3 nucleotides are TGTGCCAGCAGCCAAGATTCGACAGGCGCAACTAATGAAAAACTGTTTTTT. V and J are TRBV4-2 and TRBJ1-4, with a weak D call TRBD1 (6 bases). The ends were cut back, 0 bases at V and 0 bases at J, with 11 bases in the middle. The CDR3 totals 17 residues. The V gene's germline CDR1 is LGHNA and CDR2 YNFKEQ.

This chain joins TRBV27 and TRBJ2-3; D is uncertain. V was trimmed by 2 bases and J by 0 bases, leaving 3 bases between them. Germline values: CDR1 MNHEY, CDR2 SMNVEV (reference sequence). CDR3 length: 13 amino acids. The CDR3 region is CASSLQSTDTQYF. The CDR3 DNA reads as TGTGCCAGCAGTTTACAGAGCACAGATACGCAGTATTTT.

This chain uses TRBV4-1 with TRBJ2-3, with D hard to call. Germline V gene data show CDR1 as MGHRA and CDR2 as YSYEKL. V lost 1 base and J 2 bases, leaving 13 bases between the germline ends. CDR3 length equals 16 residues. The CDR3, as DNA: TGCGCCAGCAGCCAAGTTAACTTGATTTCCACAGATACGCAGTATTTT. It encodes CASSQVNLISTDTQYF.

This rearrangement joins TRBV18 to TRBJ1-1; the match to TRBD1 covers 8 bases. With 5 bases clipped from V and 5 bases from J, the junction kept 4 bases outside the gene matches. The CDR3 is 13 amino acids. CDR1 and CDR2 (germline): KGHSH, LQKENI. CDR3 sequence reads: CASSRGQETEAFF. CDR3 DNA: TGTGCCAGCTCAAGGGGACAGGAGACTGAAGCTTTCTTT.

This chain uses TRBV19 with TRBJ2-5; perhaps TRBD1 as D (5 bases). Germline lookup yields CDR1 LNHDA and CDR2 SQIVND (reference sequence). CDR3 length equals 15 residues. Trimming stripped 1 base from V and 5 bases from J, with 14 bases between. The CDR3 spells CASSIGAGPSETQYF. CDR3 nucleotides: TGTGCCAGTAGTATAGGGGCAGGGCCGAGCGAGACCCAGTACTTC.

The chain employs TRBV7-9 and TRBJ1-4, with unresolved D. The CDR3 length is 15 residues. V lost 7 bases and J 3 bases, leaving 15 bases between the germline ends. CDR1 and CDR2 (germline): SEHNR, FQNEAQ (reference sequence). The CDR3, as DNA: TGTGCCAGCAATACCATAGGGCTACCTAATGAAAAACTGTTTTTT. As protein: CASNTIGLPNEKLFF.